This T cell receptor (beta chain) came from a study of shared clonotypes between healthy human individuals. Study-wide context: Samples came from a couple of female and a few male donors aged 18 to 49.

The table came from immunoSEQ multiplex PCR; TCRdb's copy has only in-frame clones and leaves some out. The table has approximately 530,000 clones, around 96% seen once. The germline V gene has CDR1 KGHSH and CDR2 LQKENI. This CDR3 comprises 15 residues. V lost 6 bases and J lost 3; bases outside the gene matches: 2. This TCR came from a woman in her twenties or thirties in good health. J is TRBJ2-2 and V is TRBV18, with TRBD1 matching over 12 bases. What was sequenced was naive CD4+ T cells sorted from blood. This sample's subset: CD45RA+ positively selected. DNA of the CDR3: TGTGCCAGCTCCGGGACAGGGGGCGACACCGGGGAGCTGTTTTTT. This translates into CASSGTGGDTGELFF.